This entry lists 17 T cell receptor beta chains sequenced from one sample in a study of OX40 agonist ivuxolimab in advanced cancers. The repertoire was sequenced with immunoSEQ multiplex PCR; TCRdb's copy has only in-frame clones and lacks some. This table holds around 110,000 clones, around 93% found once. The sample here was CD4+ or CD8+ T cells sorted from blood, taken in a trial of the OX40 agonist ivuxolimab. Receptor source: an adult with an advanced solid tumor such as melanoma, head and neck, liver or kidney cancer.

This clone was recorded once. This sequence joins TRBV7-6 and TRBJ2-1; tentative D call: TRBD2 (5 bases). Germline CDR1 reads SGHVS; CDR2 reads FNYEAQ. V was pared by 2 bases and J by 7 bases, with 12 bases between. The CDR3 runs 14 residues. The CDR3 region has the DNA TGTGCCAGCAGCTTATACGGGAACGCGAATGAGCAGTTCTTC. Translating it yields CASSLYGNANEQFF. Using reference TRBV7-6 and TRBJ2-1 for the parts outside the CDR3, the full variable domain is GAGVSQSPRYKVTKRGQDVALRCDPISGHVSLYWYRQALGQGPEFLTYFNYEAQQDKSGLPNDRFSAERPEGSISTLTIQRTEQRDSAMYRCASSLYGNANEQFFGPGTRLTVL.

CDR3 bases: TGTGCCAGCAGTACCTCAGACGAAAACTATGGCTACACCTTC. The encoded protein is CASSTSDENYGYTF. The gene calls are TRBV28 and TRBJ1-2; D remains unclear. V dropped 5 bases and J dropped 2 bases, with 12 bases sitting between them. The CDR3 sequence is 14 residues long. Germline V gene sequence: CDR1 MDHEN, CDR2 SYDVKM.

This rearrangement joins TRBV5-5 to TRBJ1-1; D call uncertain. Trimming stripped 2 bases from V and 3 bases from J, with 8 bases between. Germline CDR1 reads SGHKS; CDR2 reads YYEKEE (reference sequence). This CDR3 comprises 13 residues. The CDR3 DNA sequence: TGTGCCAGCAGCTTCTCACGGGACACTGAAGCTTTCTTT. It specifies CASSFSRDTEAFF.

In regard to this clone: Distinct nucleotide sequences in the sample also encode this CDR3. The chain joins TRBV5-4 to TRBJ1-3, with D perhaps matching TRBD1 (6 bases). The CDR3 runs 14 residues. In germline, CDR1 is SGHNT, CDR2 YYREEE (reference sequence). V was cut by 4 bases and J by 2 bases, with 10 bases left in between. The CDR3: CASSPDRAGNTIYF. In nucleotides, the CDR3 is TGTGCCAGCAGCCCGGACAGAGCTGGAAACACCATATATTTT.

This sequence joins TRBV5-1 and TRBJ2-1; TRBD1 matches at 8 bases. V was clipped by 3 bases and J by 9 bases; unmatched bases: 8. Germline values: CDR1 SGHRS, CDR2 YFSETQ. The CDR3 has 14 amino acids. Here the CDR3 DNA reads TGCGCCAGCAGCTCTAACCCTACAGGGGGTGAGCAGTTCTTC. It encodes CASSSNPTGGEQFF.

CDR3 loop: CASSPHPGRSSYEQYF. CDR3 nucleotides: TGTGCCAGCTCACCACACCCCGGGAGATCGTCCTACGAGCAGTACTTC. The chain carries TRBV18 and TRBJ2-7; D is perhaps TRBD2 (6 bases). The CDR3 loop spans 16 amino acids. V was trimmed by 1 base and J by 1 base, leaving 14 bases between them. Per germline, CDR1 KGHSH and CDR2 LQKENI.

This chain uses TRBV12-5 with TRBJ1-2; no firm D call. There are 13 residues in the CDR3. V lost 0 bases and J 6 bases, leaving 8 bases between the germline ends. CDR1 is LGHNT, CDR2 FRNRAP, per germline. The CDR3 spells CASGLVTDHGYTF. In DNA, the CDR3 is TGTGCTAGTGGTTTGGTTACGGATCATGGCTACACCTTC.

This clone came up once. This rearrangement joins TRBV9 to TRBJ2-2; D is ambiguous. Germline lookup yields CDR1 SGDLS and CDR2 YYNGEE. This CDR3 is 16 amino acids long. Trimming took off 0 bases at V and 1 base at J, with 10 bases between the two ends. Here the CDR3 DNA reads TGTGCCAGCAGCGTAGTTGGGGTGGGGAACACCGGGGAGCTGTTTTTT. Translated, it gives CASSVVGVGNTGELFF.

This chain joins TRBV6-5 and TRBJ1-3, with 8 positions matching TRBD1. Germline CDR1 reads MNHEY; CDR2 reads SVGAGI. The J segment lost 4 bases and the V segment lost 6 bases, leaving 5 bases of the junction unmatched. The CDR3 is 14 residues long. The CDR3 loop is CASSRDRGGNTIYF. CDR3 in DNA: TGTGCCAGCAGCCGAGACAGGGGAGGAAACACCATATATTTT.

The chain joins TRBV27 to TRBJ2-3, with no clear D. Germline values: CDR1 MNHEY, CDR2 SMNVEV (reference sequence). V was pared by 4 bases and J by 6 bases, with 14 bases between. The CDR3 covers 14 residues. DNA of the CDR3: TGTGCCAGCAGTTCCCCTGTGTCCGGGGATACGCAGTATTTT. Protein product: CASSSPVSGDTQYF.

The table lists this clone with a few counts. The chain is built from TRBV20-1 and TRBJ1-1; maybe TRBD1 (6 bases). Per germline, CDR1 DFQATT and CDR2 SNEGSKA (reference sequence). The CDR3 extends over 11 amino acids. The CDR3 spells CIGTQNTEAFF. CDR3 nucleotide sequence: TGCATCGGGACACAGAACACTGAAGCTTTCTTT.

This rearrangement joins TRBV10-3 to TRBJ2-7, with D possibly matching TRBD1 (6 bases). The CDR3 covers 12 residues. Germline V gene lookup returns CDR1 ENHRY and CDR2 SYGVKD. V dropped 7 bases and J dropped 7 bases, with 14 bases sitting between them. In nucleotides, the CDR3 is TGTGCCATCAATACAGGGTTGGGGGAGCAGTACTTC. Encoded protein: CAINTGLGEQYF.

J is TRBJ2-1 and V is TRBV15; TRBD2 agrees at 11 bases. Germline CDR1 LNHNV, CDR2 YYDKDF (reference sequence). The CDR3 spans 17 residues. V gave up 4 bases and J gave up 4 bases; unmatched junction bases: 9. CDR3 sequence reads: CATSTRKTSGNYNEQFF. The CDR3 DNA is TGTGCCACCAGCACGCGAAAGACTAGCGGGAATTACAATGAGCAGTTCTTC.

The chain is built from TRBV19 and TRBJ2-1; D is possibly TRBD1 (6 bases). V gave up 8 bases and J gave up 7 bases, with 18 bases separating them. The germline V gene encodes CDR1 LNHDA and CDR2 SQIVND (reference sequence). The CDR3 length is 14 residues. CDR3 bases: TGTGCCAGTGGCCAATCCCTGGGGGCGAATGAGCAGTTCTTC. It translates to CASGQSLGANEQFF. Full variable domain (remainder filled in from reference TRBV19 and TRBJ2-1): DGGITQSPKYLFRKEGQNVTLSCEQNLNHDAMYWYRQDPGQGLRLIYYSQIVNDFQKGDIAEGYSVSREKKESFPLTVTSAQKNPTAFYLCASGQSLGANEQFFGPGTRLTVL.

In the case of this clone: Because the CDR3's place on the DNA is in doubt, the DNA is left out and the CDR3 is given as listed by TCRdb. This rearrangement joins TRBV29-1 to TRBJ2-5; the table names TRBD1, a call not compared with the DNA. CDR1 is SQVTM, CDR2 ANQGSEA, per germline. Both ends counted, the CDR3 spans 15 residues. This CDR3 is CSVFGYGTGSETRYF.

This sequence joins TRBV19 and TRBJ2-7, with 8 bases fitting TRBD1. The CDR3 has 13 residues. Trimming removed 6 bases from V and 5 bases from J; junction bases left unmatched: 6. The germline CDR1 and CDR2 sequences are LNHDA and SQIVND (reference sequence). The CDR3 reads CASRTTGANEQYF. As DNA, the CDR3 is TGTGCCAGTAGAACGACAGGGGCCAACGAGCAGTACTTC.

V is TRBV7-3 and J is TRBJ2-7; 7 nucleotides match TRBD1. The CDR3 spans 15 residues. Germline V CDR1 and CDR2: SGHTA, FQGTGA. Trimming cost V 0 bases and J 3 bases; bases outside gene matches: 5. This chain's CDR3 is CASSLTWTGNYEQYF. CDR3 sequence (DNA): TGTGCCAGCAGCTTAACGTGGACAGGAAACTACGAGCAGTACTTC.